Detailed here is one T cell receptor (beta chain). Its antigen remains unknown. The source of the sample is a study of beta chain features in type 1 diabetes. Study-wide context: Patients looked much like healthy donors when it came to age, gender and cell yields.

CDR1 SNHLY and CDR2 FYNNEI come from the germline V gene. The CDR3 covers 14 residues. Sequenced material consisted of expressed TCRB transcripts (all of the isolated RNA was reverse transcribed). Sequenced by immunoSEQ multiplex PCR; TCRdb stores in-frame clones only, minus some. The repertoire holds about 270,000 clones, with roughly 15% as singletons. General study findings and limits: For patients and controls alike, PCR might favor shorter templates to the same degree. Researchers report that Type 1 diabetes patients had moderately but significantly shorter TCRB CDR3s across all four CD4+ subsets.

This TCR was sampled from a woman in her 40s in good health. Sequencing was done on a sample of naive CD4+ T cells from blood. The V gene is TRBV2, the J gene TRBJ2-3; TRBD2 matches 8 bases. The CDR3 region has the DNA TGTGCGAGTTGTCGGGGGGGCCGCACAGATACGCAGTATTTT. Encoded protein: CASCRGGRTDTQYF.